The 16 T cell receptor beta chains below were found in one sample sequenced in a study of blood T cell repertoires in COVID-19. Assay used: immunoSEQ multiplex PCR; TCRdb lists only in-frame clones, some missing. The sample contains 200,000 or so clones, 84% of which appear only once. The specimen sequenced was PBMCs or T cells enriched from blood (not recorded which). The receptors derive from a man in his forties who had recovered from COVID-19.

The rearrangement joins TRBV19 to TRBJ1-5; D gene ambiguous. V was clipped by 0 bases and J by 7 bases, with 7 bases between them. Germline loops: CDR1 LNHDA, CDR2 SQIVND (reference sequence). The CDR3 has 13 residues. The CDR3 reads CASSIEERQPQHF. The DNA of the CDR3 is TGTGCCAGTAGTATAGAGGAGCGACAGCCCCAGCATTTT.

The rearrangement links TRBV7-9 to TRBJ2-1; 8 bases map to TRBD1. The V gene's germline CDR1 is SEHNR and CDR2 FQNEAQ (reference sequence). The V and J ends lost 5 bases and 3 bases, in that order; junction bases with no gene match: 6. There are 15 residues in the CDR3. CDR3 region: CASSQTTGVYNEQFF. CDR3 nucleotides: TGTGCCAGCAGCCAAACGACAGGGGTCTACAATGAGCAGTTCTTC. The complete variable domain, with remaining parts taken from reference TRBV7-9 and TRBJ2-1, reads DTGVSQNPRHKITKRGQNVTFRCDPISEHNRLYWYRQTLGQGPEFLTYFQNEAQLEKSRLLSDRFSAERPKGSFSTLEIQRTEQGDSAMYLCASSQTTGVYNEQFFGPGTRLTVL.

Only one count was recorded for this clone. V and J are TRBV9 and TRBJ2-1, with D possibly matching TRBD2 (6 bases). Per germline, CDR1 SGDLS and CDR2 YYNGEE. The CDR3 sequence is 14 residues long. The germline V and J ends were trimmed by 4 bases and 4 bases, with 12 bases remaining between them. DNA of the CDR3: TGTGCCAGCAGCCCAGGGACTGTATACAATGAGCAGTTCTTC. Translated, it gives CASSPGTVYNEQFF.

This rearrangement joins TRBV4-3 to TRBJ1-1; D unclear. Germline CDR1 LGHNA, CDR2 YSLEER. This CDR3 contains 14 residues. Trimming took off 2 bases at V and 5 bases at J, with 12 bases between the two ends. The CDR3 is CASSQNFWATEAFF. For the CDR3, the DNA is TGCGCCAGCAGCCAAAACTTTTGGGCTACTGAAGCTTTCTTT.

V is TRBV18 and J is TRBJ1-2; D ambiguous. The CDR3 sequence is 12 residues long. CDR1 is KGHSH, CDR2 LQKENI, per germline. The germline V and J ends were trimmed by 6 bases and 4 bases, with 9 bases remaining between them. The CDR3 DNA is TGTGCCAGCTCCCCAGACACCTATGGCTACACCTTC. Translation gives CASSPDTYGYTF.

The chain uses TRBV3-1 (or the pseudogene TRBV3-2) and TRBJ1-1, with D unclear. Trimming stripped 7 bases from V and 1 base from J, with 13 bases between. CDR3 size: 14 residues. Germline V gives CDR1 LGHDT, CDR2 YNNKEL (reference sequence). CDR3 sequence reads: CASTRSLGNTEAFF. CDR3 DNA sequence: TGTGCCAGCACCAGGTCCTTGGGGAACACTGAAGCTTTCTTT.

This chain joins TRBV19 and TRBJ1-5; tentatively, D is TRBD1 (6 bases). The CDR3 runs 14 residues. Germline CDR1 and CDR2: LNHDA and SQIVND (reference sequence). V shed 7 bases and J shed 0 bases, with 10 bases lying between them. The CDR3 sequence: CASKGTHSNQPQHF. The CDR3 DNA follows: TGTGCCAGTAAGGGGACACATAGCAATCAGCCCCAGCATTTT.

This chain uses TRBV19 with TRBJ1-1; D is ambiguous. Germline loops: CDR1 LNHDA, CDR2 SQIVND (reference sequence). There are 13 residues in the CDR3. V lost 9 bases and J lost 0, with 11 bases in between. The CDR3 loop reads CASLTEMNTEAFF. The CDR3 DNA is TGTGCCAGCCTGACGGAGATGAACACTGAAGCTTTCTTT. Full variable domain (rest looked up from reference TRBV19 and TRBJ1-1): DGGITQSPKYLFRKEGQNVTLSCEQNLNHDAMYWYRQDPGQGLRLIYYSQIVNDFQKGDIAEGYSVSREKKESFPLTVTSAQKNPTAFYLCASLTEMNTEAFFGQGTRLTVV.

This chain connects TRBV19 to TRBJ1-4; D is undetermined. CDR1 LNHDA and CDR2 SQIVND come from the germline V gene (reference sequence). V gave up 3 bases and J gave up 8 bases, with 13 bases separating them. The CDR3 has 14 residues. CDR3 protein: CASSMRGFKEKLFF. The CDR3, as DNA: TGTGCCAGTAGTATGCGCGGTTTTAAGGAAAAACTGTTTTTT.

The chain has TRBV18 and TRBJ2-5, with no clear D. The CDR3 spans 14 residues. In germline, CDR1 is KGHSH, CDR2 LQKENI. V was pared by 0 bases and J by 5 bases, with 10 bases between. The CDR3 sequence: CASSPPGERETQYF. In DNA form, the CDR3 reads TGTGCCAGCTCACCACCTGGAGAGAGGGAGACCCAGTACTTC.

The chain links TRBV7-2 to TRBJ1-2; 10 bases agree with TRBD1. Germline V gene sequence: CDR1 SGHTA, CDR2 FQGNSA. Trimming at V came to 6 bases and at J to 7 bases, leaving 8 bases not matched to a gene. CDR3 length equals 14 residues. The CDR3 sequence: CASRRTGGGSGYTF. DNA of the CDR3: TGTGCCAGCAGACGGACAGGGGGAGGGTCTGGCTACACCTTC.

The rearrangement links TRBV3-1 (or the pseudogene TRBV3-2) to TRBJ1-2; 10 nucleotides line up with TRBD1. The CDR3 extends over 16 amino acids. Germline V CDR1 and CDR2: LGHDT, YNNKEL (reference sequence). V lost 3 bases, J lost 5 bases, and 9 bases stayed unmatched. The CDR3 is CASSQAGQGIGYGYTF. CDR3 nucleotide sequence: TGTGCCAGCAGCCAGGCGGGACAGGGGATCGGGTATGGCTACACCTTC.

The rearrangement links TRBV27 to TRBJ1-2, with 8 bases identical to TRBD1. Germline V gene sequence: CDR1 MNHEY, CDR2 SMNVEV (reference sequence). J lost 7 bases, V lost 6 bases, and 7 bases had no gene match. The CDR3 totals 13 residues. The CDR3 nucleotides read TGTGCCAGCAGCCTCCAGGGGGCGGCTGGCTACACCTTC. It is translated as CASSLQGAAGYTF.

The chain joins TRBV6-5 to TRBJ1-1; 8 bases align to TRBD1. Germline trimming cut 2 bases from V and 2 bases from J; bases unmatched to any gene: 1. The CDR3 sequence is 14 residues long. Germline V gene data show CDR1 as MNHEY and CDR2 as SVGAGI. As DNA, the CDR3 is TGTGCCAGCAGTTACGACAGGGGAAACACTGAAGCTTTCTTT. Translation: CASSYDRGNTEAFF.

This chain joins TRBV5-6 and TRBJ1-2; the D is unclear. From germline, CDR1 is SGHDT and CDR2 YYEEEE. The CDR3 loop spans 13 amino acids. V was trimmed by 4 bases and J by 4 bases, leaving 11 bases between them. Here the CDR3 reads CASSGGGFYGYTF. The CDR3 region has the DNA TGTGCCAGCAGCGGCGGAGGTTTCTATGGCTACACCTTC.

This clone was seen only once. The rearrangement joins TRBV9 to TRBJ2-6; tentatively, D is TRBD1 (6 bases). The V end was cut by 4 bases, the J end by 2 bases, with 19 bases between. The CDR3 totals 18 residues. Germline V gene data show CDR1 as SGDLS and CDR2 as YYNGEE. In nucleotides, the CDR3 is TGTGCCAGCAGCAAAGATGGGCAGGGGCGAACTGGGGCCAACGTCCTGACTTTC. Its protein product is CASSKDGQGRTGANVLTF.